This entry lists 5 T cell receptor beta chains sequenced from one sample in a study of somatic mutations in cytotoxic T cells in rheumatoid arthritis. The method was immunoSEQ multiplex PCR; TCRdb's version includes in-frame clones alone and lacks a portion of them. The sample has fewer than 9,000 clones; 60% are singletons. The sample comprised CD8+ T cells sorted from blood. The receptors shown here come from a middle-aged woman in good health.

V gene TRBV6-5 combines with J gene TRBJ1-5; D unclear. Trimming took 2 bases from V and 4 from J, leaving 6 bases between them. The germline gives CDR1 MNHEY, CDR2 SVGAGI. This CDR3 contains 13 residues. CDR3 residues: CASSYGVNQPQHF. DNA for the CDR3: TGTGCCAGCAGTTACGGGGTAAATCAGCCCCAGCATTTT.

This clone was counted a few times. This rearrangement joins TRBV7-6 to TRBJ1-5; D is unclear. Trimming took 2 bases from V and 6 from J, leaving 23 bases between them. Germline V gene lookup returns CDR1 SGHVS and CDR2 FNYEAQ. CDR3 length: 18 residues. The CDR3 here is CASSLKAQPSVGSQPQHF. Here the CDR3 DNA reads TGTGCCAGCAGCTTAAAGGCCCAGCCCAGTGTCGGGAGTCAGCCCCAGCATTTT.

The chain couples TRBV7-2 to TRBJ2-7, with D unresolved. Trimming took 3 bases from V and 2 from J, leaving 11 bases between them. From germline, CDR1 is SGHTA and CDR2 FQGNSA. The CDR3 loop spans 14 amino acids. CDR3 DNA sequence: TGTGCCAGCAGCTTCGGGCAGAAGACCTACGAGCAGTACTTC. Translating gives CASSFGQKTYEQYF.

V and J are TRBV5-6 and TRBJ2-1; no reliable D call. This CDR3 contains 16 residues. From germline, CDR1 is SGHDT and CDR2 YYEEEE. Trimming removed 0 bases at V and 0 bases at J, with 10 bases between. CDR3 protein: CASSLGAVSSYNEQFF. CDR3 in DNA: TGTGCCAGCAGCTTGGGGGCGGTTAGCTCCTACAATGAGCAGTTCTTC.

The rearrangement links TRBV7-9 to TRBJ2-7, with 8 bases lining up with TRBD2. V was pared by 10 bases and J by 6 bases, with 11 bases of the junction left unmatched. This CDR3 is 13 amino acids long. Per germline, CDR1 SEHNR and CDR2 FQNEAQ (reference sequence). CDR3 in amino acids: CATGSGGFREQYF. CDR3 sequence (DNA): TGTGCCACCGGTTCGGGAGGGTTTCGCGAGCAGTACTTC.